This TCR beta chain was captured in a study of T cell repertoires in cytomegalovirus infection. In the study overall: Based on public TCR beta signatures, there were indications of CMV infection and of a matching HLA type.

MiXCR, run by TCRdb on the reads, gives a single entry per CDR3 protein. The repertoire includes about 310,000 distinct CDR3 sequences, approximately 10% of them detected once, and around 2.4% sits in the top ten. Remarks on this clonotype: Antigen specificity is unknown.

Whole-study results and caveats: Cumulative public TCR beta family frequency identified carriers of CMV plus the relevant HLA. HLA-C-restricted CMV-specific TCR beta clonotypes were dominant in the ex vivo response.

This receptor was obtained from a human donor in good health (CMV status not recorded). Some clones in this sample may be carry-over from other donors' samples. Input material: PBMCs.

This chain's CDR3 is CASSLLEPEGTEAFF. DNA for the CDR3: TGTGCCAGCAGTTTATTAGAGCCCGAGGGAACTGAAGCTTTCTTT. V gene TRBV28 combines with J gene TRBJ1-1; D is unresolved. The V and J ends lost 1 base and 5 bases respectively, with 14 bases between them. This CDR3 spans 15 amino acids. Looked up from germline, CDR1 is MDHEN and CDR2 is SYDVKM. The full variable domain, completed using reference TRBV28 and TRBJ1-1, is DVKVTQSSRYLVKRTGEKVFLECVQDMDHENMFWYRQDPGLGLRLIYFSYDVKMKEKGDIPEGYSVSREKKERFSLILESASTNQTSMYLCASSLLEPEGTEAFFGQGTRLTVV.